This is a list of T cell receptor beta chains from one sample in a study of blood T cells in healthy people across ages. TCRdb processed the 5' RACE reads anew with MiXCR; each CDR3 protein has one entry. The data hold fewer than 1.5 million distinct CDR3 sequences, with 42% observed a single time. Source material: blood. The receptors derive from a woman between 18 and 29 years old in good health. CDR3s leave out the opening cysteine and the closing phenylalanine or tryptophan. Each record gives: V gene, J gene, CDR3 protein.

v_gene: TRBV2
j_gene: TRBJ1-2
CDR3aa: ASSGGGRGYGYT

v_gene: TRBV6-4
j_gene: TRBJ2-1
CDR3aa: ASSDASQGARGQF

v_gene: TRBV12-3/TRBV12-4
j_gene: TRBJ2-7
CDR3aa: ASSSGLAGVYEQY

v_gene: TRBV10-3
j_gene: TRBJ2-7
CDR3aa: AISDLAGAYEQY

v_gene: TRBV6-1
j_gene: TRBJ2-6
CDR3aa: ASSTGGSGANVLT

v_gene: TRBV7-8
j_gene: TRBJ1-5
CDR3aa: ASSLAETGVNVNQPQH

v_gene: TRBV29-1
j_gene: TRBJ2-5
CDR3aa: SVRGGGAETQY

v_gene: TRBV20-1
j_gene: TRBJ2-5
CDR3aa: SARSGWGETQY

v_gene: TRBV3-1
j_gene: TRBJ2-1
CDR3aa: ASSPREAGEQF

v_gene: TRBV27
j_gene: TRBJ2-7
CDR3aa: ASSLAGVIYEQY

v_gene: TRBV5-1
j_gene: TRBJ1-2
CDR3aa: ASSSRQSTNYGYT

v_gene: TRBV7-7
j_gene: TRBJ2-3
CDR3aa: ASSLEFAGDTQY

v_gene: TRBV12-3/TRBV12-4
j_gene: TRBJ1-6
CDR3aa: ASTQTGLNSPLH

v_gene: TRBV7-2
j_gene: TRBJ2-3
CDR3aa: ASSVLPGRDTQY

v_gene: TRBV20-1
j_gene: TRBJ2-1
CDR3aa: SAISTGLAGGPSGNEQF

v_gene: TRBV27
j_gene: TRBJ1-6
CDR3aa: ASSFGTVDNSPLH

v_gene: TRBV10-3
j_gene: TRBJ2-3
CDR3aa: AISESSGGPRNTQY

v_gene: TRBV9
j_gene: TRBJ2-5
CDR3aa: ASSVSDRKETQY

v_gene: TRBV6-5
j_gene: TRBJ1-2
CDR3aa: ASSLGRNNYGYT

v_gene: TRBV2
j_gene: TRBJ1-3
CDR3aa: ASSLGRPSGNTIY

v_gene: TRBV3-1
j_gene: TRBJ2-1
CDR3aa: ASSQDPLGLAGDEQF

v_gene: TRBV21-1
j_gene: TRBJ1-6
CDR3aa: ASSKYKESYNSPLH